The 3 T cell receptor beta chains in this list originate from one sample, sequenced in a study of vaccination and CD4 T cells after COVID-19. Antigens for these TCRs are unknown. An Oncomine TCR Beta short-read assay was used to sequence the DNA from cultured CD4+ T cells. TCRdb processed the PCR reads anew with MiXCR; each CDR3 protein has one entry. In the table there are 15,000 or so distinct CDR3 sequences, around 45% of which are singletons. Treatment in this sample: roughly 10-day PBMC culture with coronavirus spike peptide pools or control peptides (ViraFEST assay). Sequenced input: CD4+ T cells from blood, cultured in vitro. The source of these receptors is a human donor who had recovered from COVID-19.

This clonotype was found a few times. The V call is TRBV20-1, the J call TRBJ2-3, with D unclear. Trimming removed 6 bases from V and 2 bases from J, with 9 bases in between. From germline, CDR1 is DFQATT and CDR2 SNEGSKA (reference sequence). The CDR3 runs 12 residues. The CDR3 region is CSASPSTDTQYF. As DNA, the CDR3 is TGCAGTGCCAGTCCTTCCACAGATACGCAGTATTTT.

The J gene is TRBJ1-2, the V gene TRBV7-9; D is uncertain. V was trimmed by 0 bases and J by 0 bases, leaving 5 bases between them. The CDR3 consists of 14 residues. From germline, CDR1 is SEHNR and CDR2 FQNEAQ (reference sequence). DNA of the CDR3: TGTGCCAGCAGCTTAGCATGGTCTAACTATGGCTACACCTTC. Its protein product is CASSLAWSNYGYTF. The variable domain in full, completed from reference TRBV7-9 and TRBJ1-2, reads DTGVSQNPRHKITKRGQNVTFRCDPISEHNRLYWYRQTLGQGPEFLTYFQNEAQLEKSRLLSDRFSAERPKGSFSTLEIQRTEQGDSAMYLCASSLAWSNYGYTFGSGTRLTVV.

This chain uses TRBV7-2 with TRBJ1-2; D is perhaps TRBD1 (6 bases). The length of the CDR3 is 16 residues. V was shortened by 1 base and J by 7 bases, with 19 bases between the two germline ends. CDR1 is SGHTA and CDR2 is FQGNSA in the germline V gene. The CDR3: CASSLDRDVVFGGYTF. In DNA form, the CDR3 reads TGTGCCAGCAGCTTAGACAGGGACGTGGTTTTCGGTGGCTACACCTTC.